This T cell receptor (beta chain) is drawn from a study of post-analysis software for immune sequencing data. Overall study context: Recorded disease courses covered relapsing-remitting, secondary progressive and progressive-relapsing multiple sclerosis. Some patients had no subtype annotation.

Prepared TCR beta cDNA libraries contained unique molecular identifiers. Each sample of roughly 0.95 to 10 million input T cells yielded about 500,000 cDNA molecules, so each molecule approximated one T cell. MiXCR was run by TCRdb on the PCR reads, yielding one entry per CDR3 protein. Among 550,000 to 700,000 distinct CDR3 sequences listed, 44% were seen once. Comments on this clonotype: The antigen is not known.

After removal of 6 bases from V and 7 bases from J, the junction contained 12 bases not matched to a gene. CDR3 length: 15 residues. General study results and limits: Four to six TRBV segments appeared more often in patients than in controls, and TRBV5-6, TRBV5-1 and TRBV20-1 were among these. There was significantly lower normalized Chao1 diversity in multiple sclerosis patients than in controls.

The chain has TRBV12-3 or TRBV12-4 and TRBJ2-7; 10 nucleotides line up with TRBD1. Sequencing was done on a sample of blood. The receptor was derived from a girl aged 10 to 17 with multiple sclerosis. The CDR3 loop reads CASRSNRQGAREQYF. CDR3 in DNA: TGTGCCAGCAGATCTAACCGACAGGGGGCGCGGGAGCAGTACTTC.